These 8 T cell receptor beta chains share one sample of origin, sequenced in a study of T cell clonotyping in hematopoietic cell transplantation. Here immunoSEQ multiplex PCR was the method, and the copy in TCRdb shows in-frame clones only, minus some. The sample holds some 10,000 clones; 80% to 95% are singletons and the top ten take around 0.8%. Sequenced: peripheral blood mononuclear cells. The receptors were sampled from a woman in her 50s in good health. Some clones in this sample may be carry-over from other donors' samples.

This chain joins TRBV4-2 and TRBJ2-4; TRBD1 agrees at 8 bases. This CDR3 has 13 residues. Per germline, CDR1 LGHNA and CDR2 YNFKEQ. V shed 2 bases, J shed 8 bases, and the junction held 2 bases outside the gene matches. CDR3 in DNA: TGTGCCAGCAGCCAAACGACAGGGGACATTCAGTACTTC. Translating it yields CASSQTTGDIQYF.

The chain links TRBV6-1 to TRBJ1-5; D possibly corresponds to TRBD1 (5 bases). Trimming removed 7 bases at V and 4 bases at J, with 14 bases between. CDR3 length: 14 amino acids. Germline CDR1 and CDR2: MNHNS and SASEGT. The CDR3 protein is CASKGPSFNQPQHF. DNA for the CDR3: TGTGCCAGCAAGGGACCTTCGTTTAATCAGCCCCAGCATTTT.

The V and J genes are TRBV4-1 and TRBJ2-1; 9 bases are shared with TRBD1. Germline CDR1 MGHRA, CDR2 YSYEKL. This CDR3 spans 16 amino acids. V lost 7 bases, J lost 7 bases, and 14 bases stayed unmatched. The CDR3 protein is CASTRTDRGSKNEQFF. The DNA for the CDR3 is TGCGCCAGCACCCGGACTGACAGGGGGTCGAAAAATGAGCAGTTCTTC.

This CDR3 reads CASSQGPGESTDTQYF. In DNA form, the CDR3 reads TGTGCCAGCAGCCAAGGGCCAGGGGAAAGCACAGATACGCAGTATTTT. The gene calls are TRBV14 and TRBJ2-3; weak D call: TRBD1 (6 bases). The germline V and J ends were trimmed by 1 base and 0 bases, with 11 bases remaining between them. Germline CDR1 is SGHDN and CDR2 is FVKESK. This CDR3 spans 16 amino acids.

This sequence joins TRBV30 and TRBJ1-1; 7 nucleotides line up with TRBD1. CDR3 size: 16 residues. V was clipped by 0 bases and J by 3 bases; unmatched bases: 10. Germline CDR1 reads GTSNPN; CDR2 reads SVGIG (reference sequence). Here the CDR3 reads CAWSVQGSRVHTEAFF. The CDR3 region has the DNA TGTGCCTGGAGTGTACAGGGGTCGAGGGTGCACACTGAAGCTTTCTTT.

The gene calls are TRBV2 and TRBJ2-7; 8 nucleotides agree with TRBD1. The CDR3 covers 13 residues. The germline gives CDR1 SNHLY, CDR2 FYNNEI. The junction had 9 bases not matched to a gene; V was cut back by 8 bases and J by 6 bases. The DNA of the CDR3 is TGTGCCAGCTCGGACAGGGAGTTCTCCGAGCAGTACTTC. It yields the protein CASSDREFSEQYF.

The chain is built from TRBV7-9 and TRBJ1-1; possible D gene TRBD1, 5 bases. V was shortened by 4 bases and J by 0 bases, with 15 bases between the two germline ends. Germline CDR1 and CDR2: SEHNR and FQNEAQ (reference sequence). The CDR3 length is 16 residues. The CDR3 sequence is CASSSTEITMNTEAFF. The CDR3 DNA follows: TGTGCCAGCAGCTCGACAGAGATAACTATGAACACTGAAGCTTTCTTT.

V and J are TRBV9 and TRBJ2-1; D uncertain. This CDR3 has 16 amino acids. The germline V gene has CDR1 SGDLS and CDR2 YYNGEE. V dropped 4 bases and J dropped 4 bases, with 18 bases sitting between them. DNA for the CDR3: TGTGCCAGCAGCTCCACTTTTTCCGGACGGTACAATGAGCAGTTCTTC. This codes for CASSSTFSGRYNEQFF.